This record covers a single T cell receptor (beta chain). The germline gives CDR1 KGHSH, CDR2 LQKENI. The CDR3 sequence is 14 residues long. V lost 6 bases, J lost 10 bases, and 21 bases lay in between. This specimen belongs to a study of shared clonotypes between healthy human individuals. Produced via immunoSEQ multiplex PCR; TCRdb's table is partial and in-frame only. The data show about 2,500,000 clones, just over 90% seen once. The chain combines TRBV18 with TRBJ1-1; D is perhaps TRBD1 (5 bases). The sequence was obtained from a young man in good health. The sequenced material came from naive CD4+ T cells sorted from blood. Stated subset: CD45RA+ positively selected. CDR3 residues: CASSYSAGFVLAFF. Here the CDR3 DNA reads TGTGCCAGCTCGTATTCGGCAGGGTTTGTATTAGCTTTCTTT. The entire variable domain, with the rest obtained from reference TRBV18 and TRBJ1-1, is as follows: NAGVMQNPRHLVRRRGQEARLRCSPMKGHSHVYWYRQLPEEGLKFMVYLQKENIIDESGMPKERFSAEFPKEGPSILRIQQVVRGDSAAYFCASSYSAGFVLAFFGQGTRLTVV.